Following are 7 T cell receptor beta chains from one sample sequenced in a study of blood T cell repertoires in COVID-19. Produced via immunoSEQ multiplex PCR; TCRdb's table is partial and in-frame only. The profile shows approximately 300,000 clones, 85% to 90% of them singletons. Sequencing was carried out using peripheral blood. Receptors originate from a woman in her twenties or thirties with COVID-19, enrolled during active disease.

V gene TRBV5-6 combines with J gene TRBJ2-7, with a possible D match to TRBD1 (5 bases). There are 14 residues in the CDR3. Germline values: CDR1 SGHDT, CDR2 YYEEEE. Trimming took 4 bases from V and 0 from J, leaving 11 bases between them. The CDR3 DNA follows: TGTGCCAGCAGCCAGACAGCTTACTCCTACGAGCAGTACTTC. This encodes CASSQTAYSYEQYF.

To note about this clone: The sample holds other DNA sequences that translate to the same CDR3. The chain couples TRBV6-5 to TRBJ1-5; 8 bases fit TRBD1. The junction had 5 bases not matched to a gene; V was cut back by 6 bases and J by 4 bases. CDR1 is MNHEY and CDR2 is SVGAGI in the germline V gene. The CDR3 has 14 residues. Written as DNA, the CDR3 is TGTGCCAGCAGGGGAACAGGGGGGAATCAGCCCCAGCATTTT. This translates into CASRGTGGNQPQHF.

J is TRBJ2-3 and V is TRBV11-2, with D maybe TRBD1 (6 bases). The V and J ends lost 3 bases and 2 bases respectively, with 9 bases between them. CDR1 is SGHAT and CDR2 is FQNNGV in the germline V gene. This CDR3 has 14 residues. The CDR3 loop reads CASSLTGHTDTQYF. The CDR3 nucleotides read TGTGCCAGCAGCTTGACAGGCCACACAGATACGCAGTATTTT.

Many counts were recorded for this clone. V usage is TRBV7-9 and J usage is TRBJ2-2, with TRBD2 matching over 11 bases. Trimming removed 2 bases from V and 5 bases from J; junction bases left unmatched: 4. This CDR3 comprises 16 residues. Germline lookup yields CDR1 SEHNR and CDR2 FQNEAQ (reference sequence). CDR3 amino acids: CASSLFTSGGTGELFF. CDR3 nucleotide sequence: TGTGCCAGCAGCTTATTTACTAGCGGGGGAACCGGGGAGCTGTTTTTT. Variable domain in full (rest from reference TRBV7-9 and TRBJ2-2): DTGVSQNPRHKITKRGQNVTFRCDPISEHNRLYWYRQTLGQGPEFLTYFQNEAQLEKSRLLSDRFSAERPKGSFSTLEIQRTEQGDSAMYLCASSLFTSGGTGELFFGEGSRLTVL.

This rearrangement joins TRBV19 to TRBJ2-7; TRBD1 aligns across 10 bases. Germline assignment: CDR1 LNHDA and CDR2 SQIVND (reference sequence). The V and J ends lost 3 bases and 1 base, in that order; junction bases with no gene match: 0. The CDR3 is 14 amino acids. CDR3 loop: CASSMGQGSYEQYF. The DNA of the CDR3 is TGTGCCAGTAGTATGGGACAGGGGTCCTACGAGCAGTACTTC.

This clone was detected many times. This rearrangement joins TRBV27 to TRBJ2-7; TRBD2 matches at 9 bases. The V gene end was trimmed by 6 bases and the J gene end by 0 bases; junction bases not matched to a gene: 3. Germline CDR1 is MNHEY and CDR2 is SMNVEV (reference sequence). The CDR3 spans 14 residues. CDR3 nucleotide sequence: TGTGCCAGCAGCATTAGCGGGGGCTCCTACGAGCAGTACTTC. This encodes CASSISGGSYEQYF.

The DNA for the CDR3 is TGTGCCAGCAGTTCTTCCAGGAACTATGGCTACACCTTC. Protein: CASSSSRNYGYTF. This chain links TRBV12-3 or TRBV12-4 with TRBJ1-2; the D is unclear. The V and J ends lost 4 bases and 2 bases respectively, with 8 bases between them. This CDR3 contains 13 residues.